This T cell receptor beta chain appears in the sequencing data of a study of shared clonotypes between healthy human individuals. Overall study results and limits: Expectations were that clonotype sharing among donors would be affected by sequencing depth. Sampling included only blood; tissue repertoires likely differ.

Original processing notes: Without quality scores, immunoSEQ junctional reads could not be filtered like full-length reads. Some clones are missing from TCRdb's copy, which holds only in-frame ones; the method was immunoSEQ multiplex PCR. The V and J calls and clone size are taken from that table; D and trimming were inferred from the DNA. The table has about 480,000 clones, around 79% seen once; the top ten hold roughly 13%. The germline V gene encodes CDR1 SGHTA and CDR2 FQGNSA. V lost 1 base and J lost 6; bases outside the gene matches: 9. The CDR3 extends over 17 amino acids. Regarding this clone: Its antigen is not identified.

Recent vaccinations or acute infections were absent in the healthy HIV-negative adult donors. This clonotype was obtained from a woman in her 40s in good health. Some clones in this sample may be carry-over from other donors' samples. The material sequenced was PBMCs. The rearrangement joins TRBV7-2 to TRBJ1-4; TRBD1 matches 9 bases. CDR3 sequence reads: CASSLGGRGQGYEKLFF. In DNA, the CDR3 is TGTGCCAGCAGCTTAGGCGGTAGGGGACAGGGCTATGAAAAACTGTTTTTT. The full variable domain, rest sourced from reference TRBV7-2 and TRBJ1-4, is GAGVSQSPSNKVTEKGKDVELRCDPISGHTALYWYRQSLGQGLEFLIYFQGNSAPDKSGLPSDRFSAERTGGSVSTLTIQRTQQEDSAVYLCASSLGGRGQGYEKLFFGSGTQLSVL.